A selection of T cell receptor beta chains follows, all from one sample in a study of shared clonotypes between healthy human individuals. Sequencing used immunoSEQ multiplex PCR; TCRdb keeps in-frame clones, though not all of them. The sample holds around 2,000,000 clones, roughly 94% seen once. Sequencing was done on a sample of naive CD8+ T cells sorted from blood. The receptors stem from a man between 18 and 29 years old in good health. CDR3s include the opening cysteine and the closing phenylalanine or tryptophan. The order of the fields is V gene, J gene, clone size, D gene, CDR3 protein, CDR3 DNA. D genes are given only for firm matches. Clone size is given for some rows only: seen once, a few or many times, or a class if the clone is expanded.

v_gene: TRBV10-2; j_gene: TRBJ2-5; abundance: .; d_gene: TRBD2; CDR3aa: CASRSGTSLVPRETQYF; CDR3nt: TGCGCCAGCAGGTCAGGGACTAGCCTTGTTCCAAGAGAGACCCAGTACTTC
v_gene: TRBV7-2; j_gene: TRBJ1-4; abundance: .; d_gene: .; CDR3aa: CASSLEWGAGEKLFF; CDR3nt: TGTGCCAGCAGCTTAGAATGGGGGGCGGGAGAAAAACTGTTTTTT
v_gene: TRBV5-6; j_gene: TRBJ2-6; abundance: .; d_gene: .; CDR3aa: CASSLGIGGPSSGANVLTF; CDR3nt: TGTGCCAGCAGCTTGGGAATAGGGGGGCCAAGCTCTGGGGCCAACGTCCTGACTTTC
v_gene: TRBV9; j_gene: TRBJ2-3; abundance: .; d_gene: .; CDR3aa: CASSEGDSTDTQYF; CDR3nt: TGTGCCAGCAGCGAGGGGGACAGCACAGATACGCAGTATTTT
v_gene: TRBV14; j_gene: TRBJ1-2; abundance: .; d_gene: TRBD1; CDR3aa: CASSHTTKGQGGGYTF; CDR3nt: TGTGCCAGCAGCCACACGACCAAAGGACAGGGCGGCGGCTACACCTTC
v_gene: TRBV7-2; j_gene: TRBJ2-5; abundance: .; d_gene: TRBD2; CDR3aa: CASSFSAGDRAQYF; CDR3nt: TGTGCCAGCAGCTTCTCAGCGGGAGATCGTGCCCAGTACTTC
v_gene: TRBV10-1; j_gene: TRBJ2-1; abundance: .; d_gene: TRBD1; CDR3aa: CASSEGTGSLGSYNEQFF; CDR3nt: TGCGCCAGCAGTGAAGGGACAGGGTCCCTGGGCTCCTACAATGAGCAGTTCTTC
v_gene: TRBV9; j_gene: TRBJ2-2; abundance: .; d_gene: TRBD2; CDR3aa: CASSASGVNTGELFF; CDR3nt: TGTGCCAGCAGCGCTAGCGGGGTGAACACCGGGGAGCTGTTTTTT
v_gene: TRBV12-5; j_gene: TRBJ2-7; abundance: .; d_gene: .; CDR3aa: CASGLLRLGRYNEQYF; CDR3nt: TGTGCTAGTGGTTTACTCCGTCTGGGACGGTATAACGAGCAGTACTTC
v_gene: TRBV18; j_gene: TRBJ2-7; abundance: .; d_gene: .; CDR3aa: CASHPPGSSMGYEQYF; CDR3nt: TGTGCCAGCCACCCACCGGGATCGTCAATGGGCTACGAGCAGTACTTC
v_gene: TRBV10-3; j_gene: TRBJ1-2; abundance: .; d_gene: .; CDR3aa: CAISGGIGGAQINGYTF; CDR3nt: TGTGCCATCAGTGGCGGTATAGGGGGGGCGCAAATCAATGGCTACACCTTC
v_gene: TRBV12-5; j_gene: TRBJ1-5; abundance: .; d_gene: .; CDR3aa: CASGLDHNQPQHF; CDR3nt: TGTGCTAGTGGTCTGGATCACAATCAGCCCCAGCATTTT
v_gene: TRBV7-2; j_gene: TRBJ2-5; abundance: .; d_gene: TRBD2; CDR3aa: CASSLGLAGGLQETQYF; CDR3nt: TGTGCCAGCAGCCTGGGACTAGCGGGGGGGCTACAAGAGACCCAGTACTTC
v_gene: TRBV7-9; j_gene: TRBJ1-4; abundance: .; d_gene: .; CDR3aa: CASSLAPSGVEKLFF; CDR3nt: TGTGCCAGCAGCTTAGCTCCGTCCGGGGTTGAAAAACTGTTTTTT
v_gene: TRBV7-6; j_gene: TRBJ2-7; abundance: .; d_gene: .; CDR3aa: CASSLRDSSSYEQYF; CDR3nt: TGTGCCAGCAGCTTACGGGACTCTAGCTCCTACGAGCAGTACTTC
v_gene: TRBV27; j_gene: TRBJ2-7; abundance: .; d_gene: .; CDR3aa: CASSFGLPSLYEQYF; CDR3nt: TGTGCCAGCAGTTTCGGCCTCCCGTCCCTCTACGAGCAGTACTTC
v_gene: TRBV27; j_gene: TRBJ2-7; abundance: .; d_gene: .; CDR3aa: CASSPSSGAVSYEQYF; CDR3nt: TGTGCCAGCAGTCCCTCGTCCGGAGCGGTATCCTACGAGCAGTACTTC
v_gene: TRBV29-1; j_gene: TRBJ1-1; abundance: .; d_gene: .; CDR3aa: CSVERQATEAFF; CDR3nt: TGCAGCGTTGAAAGACAGGCTACTGAAGCTTTCTTT
v_gene: TRBV30; j_gene: TRBJ2-3; abundance: .; d_gene: .; CDR3aa: CAWSVADFGDTQYF; CDR3nt: TGTGCCTGGAGTGTAGCCGATTTCGGAGATACGCAGTATTTT
v_gene: TRBV5-1; j_gene: TRBJ2-7; abundance: .; d_gene: .; CDR3aa: CASSLSRGHHEQYF; CDR3nt: TGCGCCAGCAGCTTGAGCAGGGGTCACCACGAGCAGTACTTC
v_gene: TRBV7-6; j_gene: TRBJ1-1; abundance: .; d_gene: .; CDR3aa: CASSPDLNTEAFF; CDR3nt: TGTGCCAGCAGCCCCGATCTGAACACTGAAGCTTTCTTT
v_gene: TRBV18; j_gene: TRBJ2-6; abundance: .; d_gene: .; CDR3aa: CASSPRGSGANVLTF; CDR3nt: TGTGCCAGCTCACCACGGGGCTCTGGGGCCAACGTCCTGACTTTC
v_gene: TRBV2; j_gene: TRBJ2-3; abundance: .; d_gene: TRBD1; CDR3aa: CASSEALDRGLGNTQYF; CDR3nt: TGTGCCAGCAGTGAAGCGCTTGACAGGGGGCTGGGAAATACGCAGTATTTT
v_gene: TRBV28; j_gene: TRBJ2-7; abundance: .; d_gene: .; CDR3aa: CASSSGGYEQYF; CDR3nt: TGTGCCAGCAGTTCGGGTGGGTACGAGCAGTACTTC
v_gene: TRBV6-6; j_gene: TRBJ2-5; abundance: .; d_gene: .; CDR3aa: CASSYSAETQYF; CDR3nt: TGTGCCAGCAGTTACTCTGCAGAGACCCAGTACTTC
v_gene: TRBV19; j_gene: TRBJ2-2; abundance: .; d_gene: .; CDR3aa: CASSIWGAWDTGELFF; CDR3nt: TGTGCCAGTAGTATCTGGGGGGCTTGGGACACCGGGGAGCTGTTTTTT
v_gene: TRBV11-2; j_gene: TRBJ2-3; abundance: .; d_gene: .; CDR3aa: CASSLSQTWSTDTQYF; CDR3nt: TGTGCCAGCAGTTTGAGTCAGACATGGAGCACAGATACGCAGTATTTT
v_gene: TRBV5-1; j_gene: TRBJ2-3; abundance: .; d_gene: .; CDR3aa: CASSSEADTQYF; CDR3nt: TGCGCCAGCAGCTCCGAGGCAGATACGCAGTATTTT
v_gene: TRBV5-4; j_gene: TRBJ2-3; abundance: .; d_gene: TRBD2; CDR3aa: CASSFWGGADTQYF; CDR3nt: TGTGCCAGCAGCTTCTGGGGAGGGGCAGATACGCAGTATTTT
v_gene: TRBV7-8; j_gene: TRBJ2-1; abundance: once; d_gene: TRBD2; CDR3aa: CASSEAGGNEQFF; CDR3nt: TGTGCCAGCAGCGAAGCGGGAGGCAATGAGCAGTTCTTC
v_gene: TRBV6-5; j_gene: TRBJ2-3; abundance: .; d_gene: .; CDR3aa: CASSYRDGVGGTQYF; CDR3nt: TGTGCCAGCAGTTACCGGGACGGCGTTGGGGGTACGCAGTATTTT
v_gene: TRBV27; j_gene: TRBJ2-1; abundance: .; d_gene: .; CDR3aa: CASSFGSNNEQFF; CDR3nt: TGTGCCAGCAGTTTTGGCTCGAACAATGAGCAGTTCTTC
v_gene: TRBV27; j_gene: TRBJ1-1; abundance: .; d_gene: .; CDR3aa: CASIPTGTPRTEAFF; CDR3nt: TGTGCCAGCATCCCCACAGGTACTCCCCGCACTGAAGCTTTCTTT
v_gene: TRBV2; j_gene: TRBJ2-7; abundance: .; d_gene: TRBD2; CDR3aa: CASSVSGGAYEQYF; CDR3nt: TGTGCCAGCAGCGTTAGCGGGGGGGCGTACGAGCAGTACTTC
v_gene: TRBV27; j_gene: TRBJ1-5; abundance: .; d_gene: TRBD1; CDR3aa: CASSSDRGGSNQPQHF; CDR3nt: TGTGCCAGCAGTTCCGACAGGGGAGGGAGCAATCAGCCCCAGCATTTT
v_gene: TRBV2; j_gene: TRBJ2-5; abundance: .; d_gene: .; CDR3aa: CASNPPQYQETQYF; CDR3nt: TGTGCCAGCAACCCACCCCAGTACCAAGAGACCCAGTACTTC
v_gene: TRBV7-9; j_gene: TRBJ1-6; abundance: .; d_gene: TRBD1; CDR3aa: CASSLGRGNSPLHF; CDR3nt: TGTGCCAGCAGCTTAGGCAGGGGGAATTCACCCCTCCACTTT
v_gene: TRBV9; j_gene: TRBJ2-3; abundance: .; d_gene: .; CDR3aa: CASSTQRTASTDTQYF; CDR3nt: TGTGCCAGCAGCACCCAACGGACCGCTAGCACAGATACGCAGTATTTT
v_gene: TRBV7-8; j_gene: TRBJ2-1; abundance: .; d_gene: TRBD2; CDR3aa: CASSLGLAGARGYNEQFF; CDR3nt: TGTGCCAGCAGCTTAGGACTAGCGGGAGCGAGAGGGTACAATGAGCAGTTCTTC
v_gene: TRBV5-4; j_gene: TRBJ2-1; abundance: .; d_gene: TRBD2; CDR3aa: CASSSGSGGVDEQFF; CDR3nt: TGTGCCAGCAGCTCAGGGAGCGGGGGAGTGGATGAGCAGTTCTTC
v_gene: TRBV7-9; j_gene: TRBJ2-3; abundance: .; d_gene: .; CDR3aa: CASSPWINTQYF; CDR3nt: TGTGCCAGCAGCCCCTGGATTAATACGCAGTATTTT
v_gene: TRBV27; j_gene: TRBJ2-7; abundance: .; d_gene: .; CDR3aa: CASSLSEGSKTYEQYF; CDR3nt: TGTGCCAGCAGTTTATCGGAGGGGTCCAAAACCTACGAGCAGTACTTC
v_gene: TRBV27; j_gene: TRBJ2-7; abundance: .; d_gene: .; CDR3aa: CASSLYGGEGPMTYEQYF; CDR3nt: TGTGCCAGCAGTTTATACGGGGGCGAGGGGCCGATGACCTACGAGCAGTACTTC
v_gene: TRBV19; j_gene: TRBJ2-7; abundance: .; d_gene: .; CDR3aa: CASSMTATYEQYF; CDR3nt: TGTGCCAGTAGTATGACAGCTACCTACGAGCAGTACTTC
v_gene: TRBV9; j_gene: TRBJ2-1; abundance: .; d_gene: TRBD2; CDR3aa: CASSVAGTSGLSYNEQFF; CDR3nt: TGTGCCAGCAGCGTAGCCGGGACTAGCGGGCTCTCCTACAATGAGCAGTTCTTC
v_gene: TRBV2; j_gene: TRBJ2-2; abundance: once; d_gene: .; CDR3aa: CASSILGGTFTGELFF; CDR3nt: TGTGCCAGCAGTATTTTAGGTGGGACCTTCACCGGGGAGCTGTTTTTT
v_gene: TRBV6-1; j_gene: TRBJ2-2; abundance: .; d_gene: TRBD2; CDR3aa: CASRLLAGDTGELFF; CDR3nt: TGTGCCAGCCGACTCCTAGCGGGGGACACCGGGGAGCTGTTTTTT
v_gene: TRBV9; j_gene: TRBJ2-3; abundance: .; d_gene: .; CDR3aa: CASSVDGGSTDTQYF; CDR3nt: TGTGCCAGCAGCGTAGACGGAGGGAGCACAGATACGCAGTATTTT
v_gene: TRBV5-4; j_gene: TRBJ2-7; abundance: .; d_gene: .; CDR3aa: CASSFGGQGAYEQYF; CDR3nt: TGTGCCAGCAGCTTTGGTGGGCAGGGTGCCTACGAGCAGTACTTC
v_gene: TRBV7-9; j_gene: TRBJ1-5; abundance: .; d_gene: .; CDR3aa: CASSLDRNQPQHF; CDR3nt: TGTGCCAGCAGCCTAGACAGAAATCAGCCCCAGCATTTT